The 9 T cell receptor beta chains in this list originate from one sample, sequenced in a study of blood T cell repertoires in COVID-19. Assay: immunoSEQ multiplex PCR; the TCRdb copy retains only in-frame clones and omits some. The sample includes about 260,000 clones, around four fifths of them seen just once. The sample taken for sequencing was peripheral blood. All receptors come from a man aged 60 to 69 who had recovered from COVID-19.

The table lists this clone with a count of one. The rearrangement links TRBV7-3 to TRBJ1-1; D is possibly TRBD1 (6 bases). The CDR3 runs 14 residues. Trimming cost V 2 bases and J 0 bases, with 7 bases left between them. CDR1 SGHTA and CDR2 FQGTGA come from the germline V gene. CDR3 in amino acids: CASSLQGLNTEAFF. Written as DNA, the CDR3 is TGTGCCAGCAGCTTACAGGGGTTGAACACTGAAGCTTTCTTT.

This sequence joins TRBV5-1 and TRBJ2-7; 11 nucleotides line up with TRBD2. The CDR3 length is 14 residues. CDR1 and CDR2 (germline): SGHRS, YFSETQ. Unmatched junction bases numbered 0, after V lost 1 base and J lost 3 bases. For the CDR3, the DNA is TGCGCCAGCAGCTTGACTAGCGGGAGCTACGAGCAGTACTTC. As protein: CASSLTSGSYEQYF.

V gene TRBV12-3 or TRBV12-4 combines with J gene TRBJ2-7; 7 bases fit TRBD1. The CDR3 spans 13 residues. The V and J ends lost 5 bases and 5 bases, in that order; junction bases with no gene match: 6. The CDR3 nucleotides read TGTGCCAGCAGTCTACAGGGGCTCCACGAGCAGTACTTC. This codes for CASSLQGLHEQYF.

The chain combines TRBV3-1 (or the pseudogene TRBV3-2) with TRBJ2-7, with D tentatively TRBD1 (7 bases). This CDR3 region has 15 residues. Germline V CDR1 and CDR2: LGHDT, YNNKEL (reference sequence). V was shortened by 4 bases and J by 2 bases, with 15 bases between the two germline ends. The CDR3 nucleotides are TGTGCCAGCAGCCCCTCCCAGGGGGGCCCCTACGAGCAGTACTTC. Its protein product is CASSPSQGGPYEQYF.

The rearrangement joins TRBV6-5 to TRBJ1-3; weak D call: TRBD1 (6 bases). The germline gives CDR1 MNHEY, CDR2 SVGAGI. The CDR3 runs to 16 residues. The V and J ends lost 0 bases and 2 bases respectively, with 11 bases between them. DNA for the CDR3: TGTGCCAGCAGTTACTCGGTACGGACAGCTGGAAACACCATATATTTT. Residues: CASSYSVRTAGNTIYF.

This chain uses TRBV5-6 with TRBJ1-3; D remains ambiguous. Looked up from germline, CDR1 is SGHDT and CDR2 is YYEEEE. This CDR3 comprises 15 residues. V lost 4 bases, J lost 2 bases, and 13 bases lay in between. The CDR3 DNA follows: TGTGCCAGCAGCCGCCTGATCGGGACTGGAAACACCATATATTTT. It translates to CASSRLIGTGNTIYF.

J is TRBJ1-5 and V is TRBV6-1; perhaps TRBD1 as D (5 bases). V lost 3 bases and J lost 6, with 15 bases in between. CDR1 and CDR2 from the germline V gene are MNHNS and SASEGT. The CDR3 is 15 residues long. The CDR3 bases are TGTGCCAGCAGTGACAGGGTGATGTCAGGTCAGCCCCAGCATTTT. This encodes CASSDRVMSGQPQHF.

The chain's CDR3 is CASRPIEGWETQYF. CDR3 DNA: TGTGCCAGCAGACCTATCGAGGGTTGGGAGACCCAGTACTTC. The chain couples TRBV27 to TRBJ2-5; a weak D match, TRBD2 (5 bases). The ends were cut back, 6 bases at V and 5 bases at J, with 16 bases in the middle. Germline loops: CDR1 MNHEY, CDR2 SMNVEV (reference sequence). This CDR3 has 14 residues.

CDR3 nucleotide sequence: TGTGCCAGCAGCGTAGTAGGCGGGTCAGGCTACAATGAGCAGTTCTTC. Its protein is CASSVVGGSGYNEQFF. The chain recombines TRBV9 with TRBJ2-1; the D gene is possibly TRBD2 (5 bases). This CDR3 comprises 16 residues. From germline, CDR1 is SGDLS and CDR2 YYNGEE. Trimming cost V 0 bases and J 3 bases, with 13 bases left between them.